A single sample gave rise to the 5 T cell receptor beta chains below, sequenced in a study of beta chain features in type 1 diabetes. No antigen has been identified for these receptors. Findings of the study overall: When Type 1 diabetes patients were examined, their TCRB CDR3s proved moderately but significantly shorter in all four CD4+ subsets.

What was sequenced were expressed TCRB transcripts, since all of the isolated RNA had been reverse transcribed. Sequencing used immunoSEQ multiplex PCR; TCRdb keeps in-frame clones, though not all of them. The sample yields around 150,000 clones, around 8.3% seen once. Sequenced sample: central memory CD4+ T cells from blood. These receptors all stem from a young woman with type 1 diabetes.

This clone has only a few counts. The V and J genes are TRBV13 and TRBJ2-1; the D gene is possibly TRBD1 (6 bases). V lost 5 bases and J 9 bases, leaving 20 bases between the germline ends. CDR3 length: 15 residues. Germline V gene sequence: CDR1 PRHDT, CDR2 FYEKMQ (reference sequence). Written as DNA, the CDR3 is TGTGCCAGCAGCCGTAAAGGAAAGGGGGTGGGTGAGCAGTTCTTC. This sequence encodes CASSRKGKGVGEQFF.

This clone was counted only a few times. The chain employs TRBV4-2 and TRBJ2-6, with D possibly matching TRBD1 (5 bases). CDR3 length: 17 amino acids. V was trimmed by 4 bases and J by 1 base, leaving 14 bases between them. Germline values: CDR1 LGHNA, CDR2 YNFKEQ. The CDR3 loop reads CASSPTATSSGANVLTF. CDR3 bases: TGTGCCAGCAGCCCGACAGCAACTTCATCTGGGGCCAACGTCCTGACTTTC.

The chain joins TRBV5-6 to TRBJ2-7; D is possibly TRBD2 (6 bases). V lost 4 bases, J lost 9 bases, and 20 bases lay in between. The CDR3 has 14 residues. Germline-derived CDR1 and CDR2 are SGHDT and YYEEEE. The CDR3 loop reads CASSRGTVSLGQYF. The CDR3 DNA follows: TGTGCCAGCAGCCGCGGGACGGTCTCCCTGGGGCAGTACTTC.

This clone was recorded many times. The chain joins TRBV28 to TRBJ2-7; D is uncertain. V lost 8 bases to trimming and J lost 4 bases, with 6 bases between them. Germline values: CDR1 MDHEN, CDR2 SYDVKM. The CDR3 runs 10 residues. This chain's CDR3 is CASVGYEQYF. The DNA of the CDR3 is TGTGCCAGCGTCGGGTACGAGCAGTACTTC.

This clone was counted between two and nine times. The rearrangement links TRBV7-8 to TRBJ2-3, with 8 bases that match TRBD2. Germline CDR1 is SGHVS and CDR2 is FQNEAQ. The CDR3 is made up of 14 amino acids. J was trimmed by 1 base and V by 5 bases; bases with no gene match: 2. As DNA, the CDR3 is TGTGCCAGCAGCCCGACTAGCGGCACAGATACGCAGTATTTT. Amino acid sequence: CASSPTSGTDTQYF.